The 27 T cell receptor beta chains below come from one sample, sequenced in a study of blood T cell repertoires in COVID-19. Profiling relied on immunoSEQ multiplex PCR, and the TCRdb table lists in-frame clones only, not all of them. The sample lists about 130,000 clones; about 84% were seen once. Specimen: peripheral blood. These receptors all stem from a human donor in a cohort sampled during active COVID-19.

V and J are TRBV10-2 and TRBJ2-7; D may be TRBD1 (5 bases). CDR1 WSHSY and CDR2 SAAADI come from the germline V gene. V was cut by 2 bases and J by 1 base, with 6 bases left in between. CDR3 size: 13 residues. The CDR3 here is CASSEDRSYEQYF. The CDR3 nucleotides read TGCGCCAGCAGTGAGGACAGATCCTACGAGCAGTACTTC.

V and J are TRBV10-2 and TRBJ2-3, with D possibly TRBD2 on 6 matching bases. Between the trimmed V and J ends, which lost 7 bases and 1 base, there was a span of 24 bases. The CDR3 covers 18 residues. The germline V gene has CDR1 WSHSY and CDR2 SAAADI. DNA of the CDR3: TGCGCCAGCAATTTCGGGTTGGAGGGACCGATCCGCACAGATACGCAGTATTTT. Protein product: CASNFGLEGPIRTDTQYF.

This chain connects TRBV28 to TRBJ2-3; 7 nucleotides align to TRBD1. The CDR3 loop spans 14 amino acids. CDR1 is MDHEN, CDR2 SYDVKM, per germline. V was pared by 5 bases and J by 5 bases, with 7 bases of the junction left unmatched. In DNA, the CDR3 is TGTGCCAGCAGTCCACCGGGACAGAGAGATACGCAGTATTTT. This gives the protein CASSPPGQRDTQYF.

The gene calls are TRBV15 and TRBJ2-7; 10 positions agree with TRBD1. J was trimmed by 7 bases and V by 0 bases; bases with no gene match: 12. Germline values: CDR1 LNHNV, CDR2 YYDKDF (reference sequence). The CDR3 sequence is 17 residues long. The CDR3 reads CATSRELAGTGAREQYF. For the CDR3, the DNA is TGTGCCACCAGCAGAGAGTTGGCCGGGACAGGGGCTAGGGAGCAGTACTTC.

The V and J genes are TRBV3-1 (or the pseudogene TRBV3-2) and TRBJ2-7; D uncertain. CDR1 and CDR2 from the germline V gene are LGHDT and YNNKEL (reference sequence). The V gene lost 10 bases and the J gene lost 0 bases, with 10 bases spanning the gap. The CDR3 extends over 12 amino acids. The CDR3 spells CATEASSYEQYF. CDR3 DNA: TGTGCCACCGAAGCTAGCTCCTACGAGCAGTACTTC.

The chain employs TRBV5-4 and TRBJ2-1, with D maybe TRBD2 (6 bases). Germline V gene data show CDR1 as SGHNT and CDR2 as YYREEE (reference sequence). The CDR3 consists of 15 residues. V shed 4 bases and J shed 0 bases, with 11 bases lying between them. The CDR3 DNA reads TGTGCCAGCAGCCTGGGACTTCTCTCCTACAATGAGCAGTTCTTC. This codes for CASSLGLLSYNEQFF.

J is TRBJ2-1 and V is TRBV5-1, with 8 bases identical to TRBD1. CDR1 and CDR2 from the germline V gene are SGHRS and YFSETQ. This CDR3 has 15 amino acids. Trimming cost V 0 bases and J 7 bases; bases outside gene matches: 6. In DNA form, the CDR3 reads TGCGCCAGCAGCTTGGCGGACAGGGTTGGGAATGAGCAGTTCTTC. It yields the protein CASSLADRVGNEQFF.

The genes are TRBV2 and TRBJ1-1, with D perhaps matching TRBD1 (5 bases). Trimming shortened V by 2 bases and J by 1 base, and 11 bases separated the two germline ends. Germline V CDR1 and CDR2: SNHLY, FYNNEI. This CDR3 is 15 amino acids long. This chain's CDR3 is CASSERRGANTEAFF. The DNA for the CDR3 is TGTGCCAGCAGTGAAAGGAGGGGCGCGAACACTGAAGCTTTCTTT.

The chain joins TRBV5-1 to TRBJ1-2, with no clear D. The CDR3 sequence is 15 residues long. Germline CDR1 reads SGHRS; CDR2 reads YFSETQ. The V and J ends lost 4 bases and 6 bases respectively, with 19 bases between them. CDR3 in DNA: TGCGCCAGCAGCCTCCTTGTGGCCGGCGGGGATGGCTACACCTTC. The encoded protein is CASSLLVAGGDGYTF. Full variable domain (rest looked up from reference TRBV5-1 and TRBJ1-2): KAGVTQTPRYLIKTRGQQVTLSCSPISGHRSVSWYQQTPGQGLQFLFEYFSETQRNKGNFPGRFSGRQFSNSRSEMNVSTLELGDSALYLCASSLLVAGGDGYTFGSGTRLTVV.

The chain joins TRBV5-1 to TRBJ1-1; maybe TRBD1 (5 bases). CDR1 is SGHRS, CDR2 YFSETQ, per germline. This CDR3 contains 15 residues. Deletions cut 1 base from V and 0 bases from J, with 10 bases between. The CDR3 reads CASSLLTEMNTEAFF. CDR3 nucleotides: TGCGCCAGCAGCTTGCTGACAGAAATGAACACTGAAGCTTTCTTT.

The rearrangement joins TRBV20-1 to TRBJ2-5; D possibly corresponds to TRBD1 (7 bases). Trimming stripped 6 bases from V and 4 bases from J, with 9 bases between. CDR1 and CDR2 (germline): DFQATT, SNEGSKA (reference sequence). This CDR3 is built from 11 residues. This CDR3 is CSAQGGETQYF. The CDR3 DNA reads TGCAGTGCCCAGGGGGGAGAGACCCAGTACTTC.

This chain connects TRBV4-1 to TRBJ2-1, with TRBD1 identical over 8 bases. There are 15 residues in the CDR3. V lost 5 bases and J lost 8; bases outside the gene matches: 11. In germline, CDR1 is MGHRA, CDR2 YSYEKL. CDR3 DNA sequence: TGCGCCAGCAGCACCCGACAGGGGAGGTGGGATGAGCAGTTCTTC. Residues: CASSTRQGRWDEQFF.

This clone was detected once. The chain joins TRBV18 to TRBJ2-7; D is perhaps TRBD2 (6 bases). Germline values: CDR1 KGHSH, CDR2 LQKENI. This CDR3 is 14 amino acids long. The V end lost 3 bases, the J end lost 11 bases, and 20 bases lay between the germline ends. DNA for the CDR3: TGTGCCAGCTCACCCGGGGGACTTGCTGGCCAAGAGTACTTC. The encoded protein is CASSPGGLAGQEYF. Full variable domain (remainder filled in from reference TRBV18 and TRBJ2-7): NAGVMQNPRHLVRRRGQEARLRCSPMKGHSHVYWYRQLPEEGLKFMVYLQKENIIDESGMPKERFSAEFPKEGPSILRIQQVVRGDSAAYFCASSPGGLAGQEYFGPGTRLTVT.

The chain joins TRBV6-6 to TRBJ1-3; no reliable D call. Trimming removed 10 bases at V and 3 bases at J, with 13 bases between. CDR1 MNHNY and CDR2 SVGAGI come from the germline V gene (reference sequence). The CDR3 has 13 amino acids. CDR3 amino acids: CAIPHPSGNTIYF. In DNA form, the CDR3 reads TGTGCCATCCCCCACCCGAGTGGAAACACCATATATTTT.

CDR3 coding DNA: TGTGCCAGCAGCTTCAAGAGGAAGAACGAGCAGTACTTC. This sequence encodes CASSFKRKNEQYF. The chain combines TRBV11-3 with TRBJ2-7; no clear D gene. Germline V gives CDR1 SGHNT, CDR2 YENEEA. The CDR3 is made up of 13 amino acids. Between the trimmed V and J ends, which lost 3 bases and 5 bases, there was a span of 11 bases.

V and J are TRBV2 and TRBJ2-3, with D possibly being TRBD1 (6 bases). The V gene's germline CDR1 is SNHLY and CDR2 FYNNEI. The CDR3 runs to 14 residues. V was clipped by 8 bases and J by 5 bases, with 17 bases between them. This chain's CDR3 is CASCWTVGRDTQYF. The CDR3 DNA reads TGTGCCAGCTGCTGGACAGTAGGGCGAGATACGCAGTATTTT.

V is TRBV25-1 and J is TRBJ1-5; D is possibly TRBD1 (5 bases). CDR1 is MGHDK and CDR2 is SYGVNS in the germline V gene. There are 13 residues in the CDR3. Trimming cost V 6 bases and J 1 base, with 7 bases left between them. The CDR3 nucleotides are TGTGCCAGCAGGCCAGGGAGCAATCAGCCCCAGCATTTT. Its translation is CASRPGSNQPQHF.

The gene calls are TRBV6-1 and TRBJ1-2, with D possibly matching TRBD1 (6 bases). Germline CDR1 reads MNHNS; CDR2 reads SASEGT. Trimming took 1 base from V and 8 from J, leaving 14 bases between them. The CDR3 extends over 14 amino acids. DNA for the CDR3: TGTGCCAGCAGTGAAGGGCAGGGGTGGCGCGGCTACACCTTC. It specifies CASSEGQGWRGYTF.

The rearrangement links TRBV11-2 to TRBJ2-1; 9 positions agree with TRBD1. This CDR3 region has 15 residues. Germline-derived CDR1 and CDR2 are SGHAT and FQNNGV. Unmatched junction bases numbered 6, after V lost 5 bases and J lost 4 bases. In DNA form, the CDR3 reads TGTGCCAGCAGCCCAAGGGACAGGGTTTACAATGAGCAGTTCTTC. As protein: CASSPRDRVYNEQFF. The full variable domain, completed using reference TRBV11-2 and TRBJ2-1, is EAGVAQSPRYKIIEKRQSVAFWCNPISGHATLYWYQQILGQGPKLLIQFQNNGVVDDSQLPKDRFSAERLKGVDSTLKIQPAKLEDSAVYLCASSPRDRVYNEQFFGPGTRLTVL.

V is TRBV11-1 and J is TRBJ2-7; no clear D. This CDR3 has 12 residues. Germline V gene data show CDR1 as SGHAT and CDR2 as FQDESV (reference sequence). Deletions cut 2 bases from V and 3 bases from J, with 5 bases between. The CDR3 sequence: CASSLSLYEQYF. The CDR3 DNA sequence: TGTGCCAGCAGCTTATCCCTCTACGAGCAGTACTTC.

This clone has a handful of counts. This sequence joins TRBV2 and TRBJ1-5; possibly TRBD1 for D (5 bases). V lost 6 bases, J lost 6 bases, and 15 bases lay in between. Germline V gene sequence: CDR1 SNHLY, CDR2 FYNNEI. The CDR3 has 14 amino acids. Written as DNA, the CDR3 is TGTGCCAGCAGGGAGACAGCTGCACGTCAGCCCCAGCATTTT. Its protein product is CASRETAARQPQHF.

This chain joins TRBV29-1 and TRBJ1-3, with D unclear. The germline V gene encodes CDR1 SQVTM and CDR2 ANQGSEA. This CDR3 region has 14 residues. V lost 7 bases and J lost 0, with 13 bases in between. CDR3 amino acids: CSAEVGDSGNTIYF. The CDR3 DNA sequence: TGCAGCGCTGAGGTCGGGGACTCTGGAAACACCATATATTTT.

This chain joins TRBV6-4 and TRBJ2-3, with D perhaps TRBD2 (6 bases). CDR1 and CDR2 (germline): MRHNA, SNTAGT. CDR3 size: 15 residues. Trimming took off 8 bases at V and 0 bases at J, with 15 bases between the two ends. This chain's CDR3 is CASSVEGSSTDTQYF. The CDR3 DNA reads as TGTGCCAGCTCAGTGGAGGGGTCTAGCACAGATACGCAGTATTTT.

This clone has just a few counts. This sequence joins TRBV18 and TRBJ1-5; TRBD1 agrees at 10 bases. The CDR3 is 16 amino acids. Germline CDR1 and CDR2: KGHSH and LQKENI. V trimming: 0 bases; J trimming: 5 bases; junction bases outside the gene matches: 4. Here the CDR3 DNA reads TGTGCCAGCTCACCACCGGGGGACAGGGGAGATCAGCCCCAGCATTTT. Protein product: CASSPPGDRGDQPQHF.

The chain couples TRBV2 to TRBJ2-7, with 8 bases aligning to TRBD2. CDR1 and CDR2 from the germline V gene are SNHLY and FYNNEI. The CDR3 runs 14 residues. Trimming took 6 bases from V and 3 from J; bases not matched to a gene: 7. The CDR3 sequence is CASSFLAGNYEQYF. CDR3 bases: TGTGCCAGCAGCTTCTTAGCGGGGAACTACGAGCAGTACTTC.

Comments on this clone: Within the sample, other DNA sequences also encode this same CDR3. The gene calls are TRBV19 and TRBJ2-1, with 8 bases that match TRBD2. Per the germline V gene, CDR1 is LNHDA and CDR2 is SQIVND (reference sequence). The V and J ends lost 4 bases and 1 base, in that order; junction bases with no gene match: 3. This CDR3 region has 15 residues. The CDR3 loop reads CASSKTSGSYNEQFF. The CDR3 DNA sequence: TGTGCCAGTAGTAAAACTAGCGGATCCTACAATGAGCAGTTCTTC. Drawing the rest from reference TRBV19 and TRBJ2-1, the complete variable domain is DGGITQSPKYLFRKEGQNVTLSCEQNLNHDAMYWYRQDPGQGLRLIYYSQIVNDFQKGDIAEGYSVSREKKESFPLTVTSAQKNPTAFYLCASSKTSGSYNEQFFGPGTRLTVL.

This chain links TRBV5-1 with TRBJ1-1, with a weak D call TRBD1 (6 bases). Germline V gives CDR1 SGHRS, CDR2 YFSETQ. V lost 0 bases, J lost 3 bases, and 18 bases lay in between. CDR3 length: 17 residues. The CDR3 sequence: CASSLGGGAVKDTEAFF. The CDR3 nucleotides are TGCGCCAGCAGCTTGGGAGGGGGGGCCGTAAAGGACACTGAAGCTTTCTTT.